The clone carrying this T cell receptor beta chain was recorded many times. Its antigen is not known. The data belong to a study of T-cell memory formation after mild COVID-19. The study's findings and limits: Pre-infection memory contained some responding clones, which suggested that cross-reactive memory had joined. Later expanders leaned toward CD4+, whereas clones contracting from day 15 to 85 were balanced CD4/CD8. Clones that contracted clustered mainly in CM and EM if CD4+ and in EMRA if CD8+.

Constant-segment-primed 5'RACE gave TCR alpha and TCR beta cDNA libraries with sample barcodes and UMIs. MiXCR was run by TCRdb on the 5' RACE reads, yielding one entry per CDR3 protein. In the table there are about 390,000 distinct CDR3 sequences, roughly 15% of which are singletons. CDR3 length: 15 amino acids. CDR1 and CDR2 (germline): MGHDK, SYGVNS. Losses at the gene ends were 3 bases for V and 6 bases for J; bases not matched to a gene: 9. The chain couples TRBV25-1 to TRBJ2-3; 7 bases map to TRBD2. The clonotype comes from a man aged 18 to 30 who had mild COVID-19 (a few samples of this study predate the infection). Cell type and time point are not known. Sample: PBMCs or a T cell subset sorted from them (not recorded which). The CDR3 is CASSDSAGDGDTQYF. The CDR3 region has the DNA TGTGCCAGCAGTGACTCGGCGGGGGATGGGGATACGCAGTATTTT.